The subject of this entry is one TCR beta chain. What it binds is not known. These data belong to a study of CD8 T cells in ankylosing spondylitis. The study's findings and limits: Researchers reportedly found disease-linked clones significantly enriched in matched ankylosing spondylitis synovial fluid. Seemingly characteristic of ankylosing spondylitis blood was a TCR beta motif consisting of several highly homologous variants.

TCRdb recomputed calls from the 5' RACE reads with MiXCR, one row per CDR3 protein. The sample contains some 130,000 distinct CDR3 sequences, roughly 15% of which appear only once. The CDR3 totals 13 residues. Germline lookup yields CDR1 PRHDT and CDR2 FYEKMQ (reference sequence). The ends were cut back, 1 base at V and 6 bases at J, with 10 bases in the middle. The source of this sequence is a male donor with ankylosing spondylitis. The sample consisted of blood, either unsorted or a sorted T cell fraction (not recorded which). V and J are TRBV13 and TRBJ2-7; D ambiguous. The CDR3 sequence: CASSLVSESEQYF. The CDR3, as DNA: TGTGCCAGCAGCTTAGTTTCGGAATCCGAGCAGTACTTC.